Below, one T cell receptor (beta chain) is given with its context. Its antigen remains unidentified. The data belong to a study of cytomegalovirus exposure and HLA in healthy donors. Study-wide findings and caveats: It was only CMV serostatus that was available as immune exposure information. In vitro work confirmed that a few CMV-associated chains recognize CMV antigens. A reported reduction in N-insertions relative to the 666-donor mean was seen in an Asian-associated ancestry cluster in a later analysis.

These donors counted as nominally healthy when sampled, but unrecorded immune exposures were likely. With 60 Vbeta and 13 Jbeta primers, the PCR was carried out. Only in-frame clones appear in the TCRdb table, and some are missing; sequencing was by immunoSEQ multiplex PCR. Of 140,000 to 150,000 clones listed, roughly 80% were seen once; the top ten hold about 4.4%. After removal of 4 bases from V and 4 bases from J, the junction contained 3 bases not matched to a gene. The CDR3 is 14 amino acids. CDR1 is KGHSH, CDR2 LQKENI, per germline. V usage is TRBV18 and J usage is TRBJ2-1; 8 bases agree with TRBD1. The clonotype originates from a man aged 35-49 years in good health and CMV-seronegative. The specimen sequenced was PBMCs. CDR3 DNA sequence: TGTGCCAGCTCACTGGGACAGGCTTACAATGAGCAGTTCTTC. Its protein is CASSLGQAYNEQFF.